These 14 T cell receptor beta chains came from one sample sequenced in a study of CD8 T cells in Susac syndrome. Reverse transcription of roughly 0.5 to 1 ug RNA was performed with random hexamers. TCRdb re-analysed the immunoSEQ multiplex PCR reads in MiXCR, keeping a single row per CDR3 protein. The repertoire includes fewer than 90,000 distinct CDR3 sequences, approximately 93% of them detected once, and about 0.99% sits in the top ten. The material sequenced was CD8+ T cells from PBMCs. The receptors here all came from a human donor with Susac syndrome.

The V call is TRBV12-3 or TRBV12-4, the J call TRBJ2-1; 9 bases are a match to TRBD1. Trimming cost V 8 bases and J 4 bases; bases outside gene matches: 3. The CDR3 extends over 13 amino acids. CDR3 nucleotide sequence: TGTGCCAGCCGGGACAGGGAATACAATGAGCAGTTCTTC. Translation: CASRDREYNEQFF.

The count of this clonotype is one. The chain carries TRBV27 and TRBJ1-2; TRBD1 matches 7 bases. CDR3 size: 13 residues. The ends lost 8 bases at V and 1 base at J; junction bases unmatched: 4. The germline V gene encodes CDR1 MNHEY and CDR2 SMNVEV (reference sequence). CDR3 protein: CASSDRNNYGYTF. CDR3 coding DNA: TGTGCCAGCTCGGACAGGAATAACTATGGCTACACCTTC.

The rearrangement joins TRBV12-3 or TRBV12-4 to TRBJ1-2; no clear D. This CDR3 contains 12 residues. V gave up 1 base and J gave up 4 bases, with 4 bases separating them. The CDR3 nucleotides read TGTGCCAGCAGTTTAGGGGTCTATGGCTACACCTTC. Translation: CASSLGVYGYTF.

This clonotype is a singleton in its sample. A read error may produce the germline difference seen at one junction end. This chain joins TRBV7-9 and TRBJ1-2; D gene uncertain. Germline loops: CDR1 SEHNR, CDR2 FQNEAQ (reference sequence). This CDR3 is built from 14 residues. This CDR3 is CATSLMVVNYGYTF. The CDR3 bases are TGTGCCACCAGCTTAATGGTAGTAAACTATGGCTACACCTTC.

The chain has TRBV27 and TRBJ2-7, with D perhaps TRBD1 (5 bases). Germline loops: CDR1 MNHEY, CDR2 SMNVEV (reference sequence). The length of the CDR3 is 14 residues. Trimming took 0 bases from V and 4 from J, leaving 10 bases between them. The CDR3 reads CASSLSQGFYEQYF. CDR3 nucleotide sequence: TGTGCCAGCAGTTTATCGCAGGGATTTTACGAGCAGTACTTC.

J is TRBJ2-1 and V is TRBV13; no clear D gene. V lost 3 bases, J lost 6 bases, and 12 bases lay in between. The CDR3 consists of 14 residues. Looked up from germline, CDR1 is PRHDT and CDR2 is FYEKMQ (reference sequence). CDR3 bases: TGTGCCAGCAGCTTCCTTGTCTCCCCCAATGAGCAGTTCTTC. This gives the protein CASSFLVSPNEQFF.

The rearrangement uses TRBV6-4 and TRBJ2-1, with unresolved D. CDR3 length: 14 residues. Deletions cut 7 bases from V and 4 bases from J, with 14 bases between. Per the germline V gene, CDR1 is MRHNA and CDR2 is SNTAGT. The DNA of the CDR3 is TGTGCCAGCAAAAGTACCGGAGATTACAATGAGCAGTTCTTC. Residues: CASKSTGDYNEQFF.

The J gene is TRBJ1-1, the V gene TRBV28; 8 bases line up with TRBD1. The ends lost 6 bases at V and 4 bases at J; junction bases unmatched: 7. CDR1 is MDHEN and CDR2 is SYDVKM in the germline V gene. The CDR3 sequence is 14 residues long. The CDR3 is CASRPRQGLTEAFF. The CDR3 DNA is TGTGCCAGCAGACCCAGACAGGGGCTCACTGAAGCTTTCTTT.

The CDR3 DNA is TGCGCCAGCAGACTAGCGGGTCCCCTCGGGGAGCTGTTTTTT. This translates into CASRLAGPLGELFF. V gene TRBV23-1 combines with J gene TRBJ2-2, with TRBD2 matching over 9 bases. TRBV23-1 is known as an ORF, though its function is uncertain. The CDR3 runs 14 residues. V lost 6 bases, J lost 7 bases, and 6 bases stayed unmatched.

The chain links TRBV28 to TRBJ2-1, with D perhaps assigned TRBD1 or TRBD2 (5 bases each). The CDR3 runs 14 residues. V lost 8 bases, J lost 3 bases, and 14 bases lay in between. Germline V gives CDR1 MDHEN, CDR2 SYDVKM. The CDR3 DNA is TGTGCCAGCCAACTAAGGGACGGCTACAATGAGCAGTTCTTC. Its protein product is CASQLRDGYNEQFF.

The chain links TRBV7-8 to TRBJ1-2; D is ambiguous. The ends were cut back, 1 base at V and 8 bases at J, with 8 bases in the middle. This CDR3 comprises 12 residues. Per the germline V gene, CDR1 is SGHVS and CDR2 is FQNEAQ. CDR3 amino acids: CASSLVGSGYTF. The CDR3 DNA reads as TGTGCCAGCAGCTTAGTCGGTTCCGGCTACACCTTC.

This chain uses TRBV3-1 with TRBJ2-7; D is perhaps TRBD2 (6 bases). CDR1 and CDR2 from the germline V gene are LGHDT and YNNKEL (reference sequence). The CDR3 is made up of 15 amino acids. Trimming took 1 base from V and 2 from J, leaving 12 bases between them. CDR3 DNA sequence: TGTGCCAGCAGCCAAGGGCGGGATTATACCTACGAGCAGTACTTC. This codes for CASSQGRDYTYEQYF.

The gene calls are TRBV2 and TRBJ1-2, with 9 bases identical to TRBD1. CDR3 length: 14 residues. Per the germline V gene, CDR1 is SNHLY and CDR2 is FYNNEI. The V and J ends lost 5 bases and 2 bases, in that order; junction bases with no gene match: 3. In DNA form, the CDR3 reads TGTGCCAGCAGTCAGACAGGGGGGAACTATGGCTACACCTTC. Its protein product is CASSQTGGNYGYTF. The full variable domain, its missing parts supplied by reference TRBV2 and TRBJ1-2, is EPEVTQTPSHQVTQMGQEVILRCVPISNHLYFYWYRQILGQKVEFLVSFYNNEISEKSEIFDDQFSVERPDGSNFTLKIRSTKLEDSAMYFCASSQTGGNYGYTFGSGTRLTVV.

CDR3 region: CASSLGTSGFSYEQYF. The CDR3 coding sequence is TGTGCCAGCAGCTTAGGTACTAGCGGATTCTCATACGAGCAGTACTTC. The chain is built from TRBV7-6 and TRBJ2-7; the match to TRBD2 covers 8 bases. Looked up from germline, CDR1 is SGHVS and CDR2 is FNYEAQ. This CDR3 has 16 amino acids. The V gene end was trimmed by 1 base and the J gene end by 4 bases; junction bases not matched to a gene: 9.